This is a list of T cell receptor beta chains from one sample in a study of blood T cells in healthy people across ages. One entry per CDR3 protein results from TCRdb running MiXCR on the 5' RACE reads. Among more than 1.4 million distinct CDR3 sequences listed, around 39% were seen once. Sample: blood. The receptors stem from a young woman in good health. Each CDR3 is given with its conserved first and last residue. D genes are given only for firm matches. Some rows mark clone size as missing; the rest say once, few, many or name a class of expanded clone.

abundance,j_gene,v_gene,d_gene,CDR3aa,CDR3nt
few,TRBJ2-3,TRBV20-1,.,CSARVAVTDTQYF,TGCAGTGCTAGAGTGGCTGTAACAGATACGCAGTATTTT
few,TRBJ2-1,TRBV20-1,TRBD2,CSARGDYLTHEQFF,TGCAGTGCTAGGGGGGACTACCTAACACATGAGCAGTTCTTC
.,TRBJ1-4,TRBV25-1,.,CASSSLSTNEKLFF,TGTGCCAGCAGTTCCCTCTCGACTAATGAAAAACTGTTTTTT
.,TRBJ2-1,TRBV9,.,CASSAVSWSEQFF,TGTGCCAGCAGCGCAGTGTCGTGGAGTGAGCAGTTCTTC
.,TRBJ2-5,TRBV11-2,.,CASSPWTTQYF,TGTGCCAGCAGCCCATGGACGACCCAGTACTTC
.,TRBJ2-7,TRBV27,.,CASTKGGGGASYEQYF,TGTGCCAGCACAAAGGGGGGGGGGGGCGCGTCCTACGAGCAGTACTTC
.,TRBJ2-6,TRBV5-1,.,CASSLAKQPGANVLTF,TGCGCCAGCAGCTTGGCCAAGCAGCCTGGGGCCAACGTCCTGACTTTC
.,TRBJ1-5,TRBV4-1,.,CASSHADQPQHF,TGCGCCAGCAGCCACGCCGATCAGCCCCAGCATTTT
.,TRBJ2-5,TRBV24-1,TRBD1,CATSDMDRAETQYF,TGTGCCACCAGTGATATGGACAGGGCGGAGACCCAGTACTTC
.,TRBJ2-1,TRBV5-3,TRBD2,CARSCIGGARGNEQFF,TGTGCCAGAAGCTGCATCGGGGGGGCGAGAGGCAATGAGCAGTTCTTC
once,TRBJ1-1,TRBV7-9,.,CASSPSLQEYMNTEAFF,TGTGCCAGCAGCCCTTCACTTCAGGAATACATGAACACTGAAGCTTTCTTT
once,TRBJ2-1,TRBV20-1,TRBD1,CSARDATGQGLRSYNEQFF,TGCAGTGCTAGAGATGCCACGGGACAGGGGCTCCGCTCCTACAATGAGCAGTTCTTC
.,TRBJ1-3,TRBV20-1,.,CSAVDHSGNTIYF,TGCAGTGCTGTGGACCACTCTGGAAACACCATATATTTT
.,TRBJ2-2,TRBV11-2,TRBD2,CASSGKGTSVNTGELFF,TGTGCCAGCAGTGGGAAAGGGACTAGCGTTAACACCGGGGAGCTGTTTTTT
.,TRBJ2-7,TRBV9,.,CASSEGPLGGSYNEQYF,TGTGCCAGCAGCGAGGGGCCACTAGGCGGGTCTTACAATGAGCAGTACTTC
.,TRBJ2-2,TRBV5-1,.,CASSLEAGELFF,TGTGCCAGCAGTCTGGAGGCCGGGGAGCTGTTTTTT
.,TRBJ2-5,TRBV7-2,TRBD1,CASSPRTGVRETQYF,TGTGCCAGCAGTCCCAGGACAGGGGTTCGAGAGACCCAGTACTTC
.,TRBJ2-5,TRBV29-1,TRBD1,CGSIKTGGETQYF,TGCGGAAGTATAAAGACAGGGGGTGAGACCCAGTACTTC
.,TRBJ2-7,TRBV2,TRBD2,CASSGPGTSGRMGSYEQYF,TGTGCCAGCAGTGGCCCGGGTACTAGCGGGAGGATGGGTTCCTACGAGCAGTACTTC
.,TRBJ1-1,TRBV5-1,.,CASSLDQGLRTEAFF,TGCGCCAGCAGCTTGGATCAGGGGCTAAGAACTGAAGCTTTCTTT
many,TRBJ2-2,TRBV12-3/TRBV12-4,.,CASSLDRNTGELFF,TGCGCCAGCAGCCTCGACCGGAACACCGGGGAGCTGTTTTTT
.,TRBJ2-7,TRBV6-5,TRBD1,CTSSPPGQPFYEQYF,TGTACCAGCAGTCCTCCGGGACAGCCTTTCTACGAGCAGTACTTC
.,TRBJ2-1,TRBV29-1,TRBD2,CSARGLAAIPNEQFF,TGCAGCGCCCGAGGACTAGCGGCGATCCCCAATGAGCAGTTCTTC
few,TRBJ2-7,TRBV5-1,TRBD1,CASSSGQDTYEQYF,TGCGCCAGCAGCTCCGGACAGGACACCTACGAGCAGTACTTC
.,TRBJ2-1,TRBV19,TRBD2,CASSYQGSSGRTNEQFF,TGTGCCAGTAGTTATCAGGGGAGTAGCGGGAGAACGAATGAGCAGTTCTTC
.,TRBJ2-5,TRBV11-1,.,CASSLGFGGQETQYF,TGTGCCAGCAGCTTAGGGTTCGGGGGACAAGAGACCCAGTACTTC
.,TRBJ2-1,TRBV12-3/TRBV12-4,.,CASSPRAPVGNEQFF,TGTGCCAGCAGCCCTAGGGCGCCGGTGGGCAATGAGCAGTTCTTC
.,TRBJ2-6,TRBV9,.,CASSDQRGTGANVLTF,TGTGCCAGCAGCGACCAAAGGGGAACTGGGGCCAACGTCCTGACTTTC
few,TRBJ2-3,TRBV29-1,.,CSAGTGSTDTQYF,TGCAGCGCCGGGACCGGTAGCACAGATACGCAGTATTTT
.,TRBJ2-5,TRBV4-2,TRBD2,CASSQVELAETQYF,TGTGCCAGCAGCCAAGTAGAACTAGCGGAGACCCAGTACTTC
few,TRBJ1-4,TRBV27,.,CASSLSGPALEKLFF,TGTGCCAGCAGTTTATCGGGCCCGGCGCTCGAAAAACTGTTTTTT
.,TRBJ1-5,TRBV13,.,CASSSRMSGNQPQHF,TGTGCCAGCAGCTCCAGGATGTCCGGGAATCAGCCCCAGCATTTT
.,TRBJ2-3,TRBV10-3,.,CAISEHAYSTDTQYF,TGTGCCATCAGTGAGCACGCCTATAGCACAGATACGCAGTATTTT
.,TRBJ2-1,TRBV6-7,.,CASSPGGTIMGEQFF,TGTGCCAGCAGCCCTGGCGGGACCATCATGGGGGAGCAGTTCTTC
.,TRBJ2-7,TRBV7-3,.,CASSEGGGRFYEQYF,TGTGCCAGCAGCGAGGGGGGGGGCCGTTTCTACGAGCAGTACTTC
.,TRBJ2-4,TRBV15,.,CATSRGPKNIQYF,TGTGCCACCAGCAGAGGCCCCAAAAACATTCAGTACTTC
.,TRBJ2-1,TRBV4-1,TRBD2,CASSQALAGDYNEQFF,TGCGCCAGCAGCCAAGCGCTAGCGGGAGATTACAATGAGCAGTTCTTC
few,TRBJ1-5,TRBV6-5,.,CASSYSYRPNQPQHF,TGTGCCAGCAGTTACTCGTACAGACCAAATCAGCCCCAGCATTTT
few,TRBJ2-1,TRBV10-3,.,CAISESALRDEQFF,TGTGCCATCAGTGAGTCGGCTCTGCGGGATGAGCAGTTCTTC
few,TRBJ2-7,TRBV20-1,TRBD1,CRAPTGIYEQYF,TGCAGGGCCCCGACAGGGATCTACGAGCAGTACTTC
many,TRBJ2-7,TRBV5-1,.,CASSLTGSDLEQYF,TGCGCCAGCAGCTTGACAGGGTCGGACCTCGAGCAGTACTTC
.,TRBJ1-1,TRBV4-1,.,CASSQVPSNTEAFF,TGCGCCAGCAGCCAAGTCCCCAGTAACACTGAAGCTTTCTTT
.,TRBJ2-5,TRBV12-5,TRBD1,CASGETGGRETQYF,TGTGCTAGTGGAGAGACAGGGGGCCGAGAGACCCAGTACTTC
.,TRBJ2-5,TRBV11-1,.,CASSPPEAATGYF,TGTGCCAGCAGCCCGCCTGAGGCCGCCACCGGGTACTTC
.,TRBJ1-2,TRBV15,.,CATSRDGNYGYTF,TGTGCCACCAGCAGAGATGGGAATTATGGCTACACCTTC
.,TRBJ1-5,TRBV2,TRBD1,CASSVGQGRNQPQHF,TGTGCCAGCAGTGTAGGACAGGGGAGGAATCAGCCCCAGCATTTT
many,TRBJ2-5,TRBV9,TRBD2,CASSDSGGALETQYF,TGTGCCAGCAGCGATAGCGGGGGGGCTTTAGAGACCCAGTACTTC
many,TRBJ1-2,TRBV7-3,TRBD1,CASSLPQGYGYTF,TGTGCCAGCAGCTTACCACAGGGGTATGGCTACACCTTC
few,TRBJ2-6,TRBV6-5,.,CASSPLEVEAGSGANVLTF,TGTGCCAGCAGTCCACTCGAGGTGGAGGCAGGATCTGGGGCCAACGTCCTGACTTTC
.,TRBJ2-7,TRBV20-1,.,CSARSGVLSSYEQYF,TGCAGTGCTAGATCCGGGGTCCTCAGCTCCTACGAGCAGTACTTC
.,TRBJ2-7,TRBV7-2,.,CASSLGGGGVSYEQYF,TGTGCCAGCAGCTTAGGAGGGGGGGGGGTCTCCTACGAGCAGTACTTC